These T cell receptor beta chains were read from a single sample in a study of blood T cells in healthy people across ages. TCRdb used MiXCR to reprocess the 5' RACE reads, holding one entry per CDR3 protein. This sample has about 620,000 distinct CDR3 sequences, with roughly 21% found just once. Sequenced material: blood. The receptors shown here come from a man aged 65 to 79 in good health. The CDR3 runs from the conserved cysteine through the conserved F or W. Fields, in order: D gene, V gene, J gene, clone size, CDR3 protein, CDR3 DNA. A D gene is named only where the DNA matches it firmly. Expanded clones are given a class, and other clones once, few, many or no size at all.

>.|TRBV12-3/TRBV12-4|TRBJ2-6|many
CASRLGSGANVLTF
TGTGCCAGCAGATTGGGCTCTGGGGCCAACGTCCTGACTTTC
>.|TRBV29-1|TRBJ1-1|few
CSVEHEGSGTEAFF
TGCAGCGTTGAGCACGAGGGATCGGGGACTGAAGCTTTCTTT
>TRBD1|TRBV5-1|TRBJ2-1|.
CASSLAGGTSYNEQFF
TGCGCCAGCAGCTTGGCAGGGGGCACCTCCTACAATGAGCAGTTCTTC
>.|TRBV5-5|TRBJ1-5|few
CASSLGLAGNQPQHF
TGTGCCAGCAGTCTAGGACTGGCAGGCAATCAGCCCCAGCATTTT
>TRBD1|TRBV10-3|TRBJ2-5|many
CAISPGTGAQETQYF
TGTGCCATCAGTCCCGGGACAGGGGCTCAAGAGACCCAGTACTTC
>TRBD1|TRBV18|TRBJ2-1|few
CASSLSPRDRGYNEQFF
TGTGCCAGCTCACTAAGCCCCCGGGACAGGGGATACAATGAGCAGTTCTTC
>.|TRBV27|TRBJ2-4|.
CASRPRGLDIQYF
TGTGCCAGCCGTCCGAGAGGGTTGGACATTCAGTACTTC
>.|TRBV12-3/TRBV12-4|TRBJ2-5|.
CASSPRVARDQETQYF
TGTGCCAGCAGTCCCCGAGTCGCCAGGGACCAAGAGACCCAGTACTTC
>.|TRBV7-3|TRBJ2-2|few
CASSSAPEAGGELFF
TGTGCCAGCAGCTCCGCTCCCGAGGCCGGCGGGGAGCTGTTTTTT
>.|TRBV4-2|TRBJ2-7|few
CASSQVSGLDEQYF
TGTGCCAGCAGCCAAGTATCAGGGCTCGACGAGCAGTACTTC
>.|TRBV7-6|TRBJ1-1|.
CASSASGNTEAFF
TGTGCCAGCAGCGCCTCGGGGAACACTGAAGCTTTCTTT
>.|TRBV5-1|TRBJ1-1|.
CASSLGDGNTEAFF
TGCGCCAGCAGCTTGGGGGACGGGAACACTGAAGCTTTCTTT
>TRBD2|TRBV30|TRBJ2-1|.
CAWSTGSGGTYNEQFF
TGTGCCTGGAGTACGGGGAGCGGGGGAACCTACAATGAGCAGTTCTTC
>TRBD2|TRBV13|TRBJ2-1|.
CASSVLAGEWFF
TGTGCCAGCAGCGTACTAGCGGGAGAGTGGTTCTTC
>.|TRBV4-1|TRBJ2-1|.
CASSPPEGNEQFF
TGCGCCAGCAGCCCCCCGGAGGGGAATGAGCAGTTCTTC